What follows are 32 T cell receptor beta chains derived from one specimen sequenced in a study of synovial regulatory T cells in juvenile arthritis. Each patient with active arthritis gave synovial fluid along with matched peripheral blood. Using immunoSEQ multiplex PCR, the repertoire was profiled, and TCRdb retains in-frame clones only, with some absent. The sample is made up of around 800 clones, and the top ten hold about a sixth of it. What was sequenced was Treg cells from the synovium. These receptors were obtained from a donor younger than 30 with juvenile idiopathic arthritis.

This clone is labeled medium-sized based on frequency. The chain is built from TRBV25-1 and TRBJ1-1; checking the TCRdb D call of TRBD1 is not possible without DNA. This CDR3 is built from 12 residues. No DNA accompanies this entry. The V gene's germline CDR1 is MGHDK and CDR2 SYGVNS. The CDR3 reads CASSTGDTEAFF.

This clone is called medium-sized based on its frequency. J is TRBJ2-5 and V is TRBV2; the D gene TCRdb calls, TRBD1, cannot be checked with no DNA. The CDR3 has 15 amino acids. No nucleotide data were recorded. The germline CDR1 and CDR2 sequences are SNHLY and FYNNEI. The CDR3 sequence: CASSEQVGGQETQYF.

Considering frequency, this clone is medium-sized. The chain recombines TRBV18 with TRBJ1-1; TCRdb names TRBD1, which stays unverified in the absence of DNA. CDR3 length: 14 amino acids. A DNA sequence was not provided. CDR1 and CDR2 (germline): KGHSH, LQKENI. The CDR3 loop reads CASSPQTANTEAFF. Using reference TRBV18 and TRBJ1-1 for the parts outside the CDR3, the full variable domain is NAGVMQNPRHLVRRRGQEARLRCSPMKGHSHVYWYRQLPEEGLKFMVYLQKENIIDESGMPKERFSAEFPKEGPSILRIQQVVRGDSAAYFCASSPQTANTEAFFGQGTRLTVV.

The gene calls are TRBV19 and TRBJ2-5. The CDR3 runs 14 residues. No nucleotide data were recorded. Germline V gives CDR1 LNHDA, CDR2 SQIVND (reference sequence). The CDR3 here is CASSIAGAGHEQYF.

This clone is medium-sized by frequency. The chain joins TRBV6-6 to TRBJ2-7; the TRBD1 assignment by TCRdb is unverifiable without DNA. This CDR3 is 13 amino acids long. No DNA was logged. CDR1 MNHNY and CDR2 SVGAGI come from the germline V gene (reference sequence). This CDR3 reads CASSTQGAGEQYF.

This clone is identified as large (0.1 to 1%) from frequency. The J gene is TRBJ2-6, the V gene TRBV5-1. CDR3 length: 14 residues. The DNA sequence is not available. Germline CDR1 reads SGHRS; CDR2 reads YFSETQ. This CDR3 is CASSTLSGANVLTF. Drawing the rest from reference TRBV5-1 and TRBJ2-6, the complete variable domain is KAGVTQTPRYLIKTRGQQVTLSCSPISGHRSVSWYQQTPGQGLQFLFEYFSETQRNKGNFPGRFSGRQFSNSRSEMNVSTLELGDSALYLCASSTLSGANVLTFGAGSRLTVL.

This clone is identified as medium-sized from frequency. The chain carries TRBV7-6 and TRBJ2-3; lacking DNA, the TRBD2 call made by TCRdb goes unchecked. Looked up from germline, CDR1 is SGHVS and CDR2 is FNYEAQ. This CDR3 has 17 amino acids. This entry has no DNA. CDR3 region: CASSLRGGGQSTDTQYF.

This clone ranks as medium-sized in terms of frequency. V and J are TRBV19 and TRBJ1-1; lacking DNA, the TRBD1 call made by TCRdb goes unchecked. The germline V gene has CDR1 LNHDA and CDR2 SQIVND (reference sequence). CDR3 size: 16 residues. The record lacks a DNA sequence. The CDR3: CASSIWLRGLNTEAFF.

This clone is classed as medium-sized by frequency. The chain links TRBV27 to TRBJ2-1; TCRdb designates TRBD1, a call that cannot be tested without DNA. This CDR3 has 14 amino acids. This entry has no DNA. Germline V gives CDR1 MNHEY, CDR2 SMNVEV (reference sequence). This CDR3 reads CASTRDRRYNEQFF.

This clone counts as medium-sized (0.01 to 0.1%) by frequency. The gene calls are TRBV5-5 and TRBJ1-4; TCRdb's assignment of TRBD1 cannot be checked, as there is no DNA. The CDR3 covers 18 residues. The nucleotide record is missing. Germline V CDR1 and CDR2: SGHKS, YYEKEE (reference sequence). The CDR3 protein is CASSLAHRGRGTNEKLFF.

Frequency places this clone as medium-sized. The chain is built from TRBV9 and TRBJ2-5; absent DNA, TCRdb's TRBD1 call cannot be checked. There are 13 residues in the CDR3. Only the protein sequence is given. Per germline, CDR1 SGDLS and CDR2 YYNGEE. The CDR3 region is CASSQGTEETQYF.

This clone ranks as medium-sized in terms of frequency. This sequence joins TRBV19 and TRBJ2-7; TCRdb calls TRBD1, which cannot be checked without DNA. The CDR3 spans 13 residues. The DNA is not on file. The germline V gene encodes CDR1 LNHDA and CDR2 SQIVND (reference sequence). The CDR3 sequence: CASSRQVSYEQYF.

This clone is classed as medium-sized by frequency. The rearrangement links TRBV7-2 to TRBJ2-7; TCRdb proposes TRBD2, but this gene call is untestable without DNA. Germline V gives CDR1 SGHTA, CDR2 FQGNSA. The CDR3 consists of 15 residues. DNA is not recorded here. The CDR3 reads CASSLGTSGNYEQYF. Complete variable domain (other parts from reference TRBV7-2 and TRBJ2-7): GAGVSQSPSNKVTEKGKDVELRCDPISGHTALYWYRQSLGQGLEFLIYFQGNSAPDKSGLPSDRFSAERTGGSVSTLTIQRTQQEDSAVYLCASSLGTSGNYEQYFGPGTRLTVT.

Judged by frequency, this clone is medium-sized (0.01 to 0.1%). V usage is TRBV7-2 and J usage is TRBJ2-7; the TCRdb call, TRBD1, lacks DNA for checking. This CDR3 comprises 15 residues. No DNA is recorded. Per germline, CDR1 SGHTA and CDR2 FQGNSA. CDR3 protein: CASSFRWQGLYEQYF.

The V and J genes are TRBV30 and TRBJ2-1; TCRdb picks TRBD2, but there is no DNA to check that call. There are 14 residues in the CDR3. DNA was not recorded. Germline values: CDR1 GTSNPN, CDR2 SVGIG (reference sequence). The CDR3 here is CAWSVLAAYNEQFF.

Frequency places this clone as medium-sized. This CDR3 reads CASSPRNRGEETQYF. The genes are TRBV18 and TRBJ2-5; TCRdb's D call of TRBD1 is untestable without DNA. The CDR3 is 15 residues long. DNA is not on record. Per the germline V gene, CDR1 is KGHSH and CDR2 is LQKENI. The full variable domain, rest sourced from reference TRBV18 and TRBJ2-5, is NAGVMQNPRHLVRRRGQEARLRCSPMKGHSHVYWYRQLPEEGLKFMVYLQKENIIDESGMPKERFSAEFPKEGPSILRIQQVVRGDSAAYFCASSPRNRGEETQYFGPGTRLLVL.

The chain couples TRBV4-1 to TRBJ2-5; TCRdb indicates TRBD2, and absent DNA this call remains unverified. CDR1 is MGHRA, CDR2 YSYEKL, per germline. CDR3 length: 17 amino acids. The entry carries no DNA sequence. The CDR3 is CASSQARGLAGGETQYF.

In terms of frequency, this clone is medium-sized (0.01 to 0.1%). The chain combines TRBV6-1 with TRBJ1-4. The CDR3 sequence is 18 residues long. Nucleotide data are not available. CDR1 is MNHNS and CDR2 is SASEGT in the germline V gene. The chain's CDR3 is CASSDCPSLLVDNEKLFF.

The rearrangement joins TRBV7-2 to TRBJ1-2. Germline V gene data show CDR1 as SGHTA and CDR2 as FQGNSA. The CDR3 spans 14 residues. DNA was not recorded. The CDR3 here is CASSQSGADYGYTF.

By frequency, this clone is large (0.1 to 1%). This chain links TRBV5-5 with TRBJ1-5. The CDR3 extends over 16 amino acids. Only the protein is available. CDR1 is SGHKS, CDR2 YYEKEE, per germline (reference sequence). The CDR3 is CASSLGLGTGGQPQHF.

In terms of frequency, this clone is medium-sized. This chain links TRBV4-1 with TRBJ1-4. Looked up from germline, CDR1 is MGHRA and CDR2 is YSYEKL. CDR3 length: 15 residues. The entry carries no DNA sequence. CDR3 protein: CASSQDAGHREKLFF.

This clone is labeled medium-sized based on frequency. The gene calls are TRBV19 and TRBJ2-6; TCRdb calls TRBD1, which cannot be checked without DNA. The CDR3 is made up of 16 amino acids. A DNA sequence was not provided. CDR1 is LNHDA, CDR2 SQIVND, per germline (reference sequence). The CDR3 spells CASSILWGQGANVLTF.

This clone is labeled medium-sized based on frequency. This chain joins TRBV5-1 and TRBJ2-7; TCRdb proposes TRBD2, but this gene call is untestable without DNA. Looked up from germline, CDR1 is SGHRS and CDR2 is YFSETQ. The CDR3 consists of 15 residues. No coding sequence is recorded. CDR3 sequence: CASSLDAGRSYEQYF.

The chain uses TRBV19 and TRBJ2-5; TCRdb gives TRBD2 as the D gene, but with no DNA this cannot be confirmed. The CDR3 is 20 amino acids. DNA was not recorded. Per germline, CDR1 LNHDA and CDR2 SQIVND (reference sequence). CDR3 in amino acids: CASSKGGLAVRGSSRETQYF.

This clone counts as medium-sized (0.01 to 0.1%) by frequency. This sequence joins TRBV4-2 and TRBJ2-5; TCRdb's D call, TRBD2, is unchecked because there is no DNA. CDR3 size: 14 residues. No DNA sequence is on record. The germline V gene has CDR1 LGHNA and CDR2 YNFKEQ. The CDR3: CASSSPGLWKTQYF.

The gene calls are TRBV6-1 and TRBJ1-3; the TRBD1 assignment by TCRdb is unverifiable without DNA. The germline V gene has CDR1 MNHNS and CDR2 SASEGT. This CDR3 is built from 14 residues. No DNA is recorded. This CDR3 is CASKTASGVGTIYF.

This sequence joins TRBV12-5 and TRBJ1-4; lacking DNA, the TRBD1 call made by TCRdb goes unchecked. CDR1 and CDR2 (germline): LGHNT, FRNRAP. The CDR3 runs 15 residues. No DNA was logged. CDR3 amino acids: CASGRDTGGYEKLFF.

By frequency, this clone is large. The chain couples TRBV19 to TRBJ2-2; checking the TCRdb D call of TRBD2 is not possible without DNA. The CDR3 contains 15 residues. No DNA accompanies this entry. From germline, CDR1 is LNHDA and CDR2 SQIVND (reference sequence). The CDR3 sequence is CASSLLAGNTGELFF.

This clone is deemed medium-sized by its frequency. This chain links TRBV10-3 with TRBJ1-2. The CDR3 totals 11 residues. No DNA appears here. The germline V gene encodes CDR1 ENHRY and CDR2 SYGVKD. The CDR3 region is CAISEGGGYTF.

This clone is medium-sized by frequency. The CDR3 region is CASSPGLAVTDTQYF. The V call is TRBV13, the J call TRBJ2-3; the TCRdb call, TRBD2, lacks DNA for checking. This CDR3 comprises 15 residues. No nucleotide data were recorded. Per the germline V gene, CDR1 is PRHDT and CDR2 is FYEKMQ (reference sequence).

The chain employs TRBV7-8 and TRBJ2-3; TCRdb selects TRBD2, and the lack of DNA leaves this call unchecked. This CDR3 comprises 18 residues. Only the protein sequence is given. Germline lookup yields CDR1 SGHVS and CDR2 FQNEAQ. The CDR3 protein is CASSLRTSGGASTDTQYF. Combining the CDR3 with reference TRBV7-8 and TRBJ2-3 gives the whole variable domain GAGVSQSPRYKVAKRGQDVALRCDPISGHVSLFWYQQALGQGPEFLTYFQNEAQLDKSGLPSDRFFAERPEGSVSTLKIQRTQQEDSAVYLCASSLRTSGGASTDTQYFGPGTRLTVL.

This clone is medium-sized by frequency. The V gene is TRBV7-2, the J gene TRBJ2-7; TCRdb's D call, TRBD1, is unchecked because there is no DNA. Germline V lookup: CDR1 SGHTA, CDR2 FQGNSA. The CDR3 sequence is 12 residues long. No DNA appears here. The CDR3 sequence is CASSLSRVKQYF. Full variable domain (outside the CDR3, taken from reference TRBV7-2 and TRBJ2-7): GAGVSQSPSNKVTEKGKDVELRCDPISGHTALYWYRQSLGQGLEFLIYFQGNSAPDKSGLPSDRFSAERTGGSVSTLTIQRTQQEDSAVYLCASSLSRVKQYFGPGTRLTVT.